Below are 18 T cell receptor beta chains sequenced from a single sample in a study of T cell changes during pregnancy in multiple sclerosis. The repertoire was sequenced with immunoSEQ multiplex PCR; TCRdb's copy has only in-frame clones and lacks some. In the table there are 56,000 or so clones, over 80% of which are singletons. The sequenced sample was CD4+ T cells from peripheral blood mononuclear cells, obtained in the third trimester of pregnancy. The source of these receptors is a female donor with multiple sclerosis, enrolled in a pregnancy study.

A single count supports this clone. The chain recombines TRBV30 with TRBJ2-2, with a possible D match to TRBD1 (5 bases). CDR3 length: 16 residues. Germline values: CDR1 GTSNPN, CDR2 SVGIG (reference sequence). V lost 0 bases to trimming and J lost 6 bases, with 17 bases between them. The CDR3 nucleotides read TGTGCCTGGAGTGTACTTACCCGACAGTTAGCCGGGGAGCTGTTTTTT. Translating it yields CAWSVLTRQLAGELFF.

The CDR3 here is CASSGEGLGLLDTQYF. CDR3 sequence (DNA): TGTGCCAGCAGTGGGGAAGGACTAGGATTGTTAGATACGCAGTATTTT. The gene calls are TRBV6-1 and TRBJ2-3; 7 nucleotides align to TRBD2. V was clipped by 4 bases and J by 5 bases; unmatched bases: 12. The CDR3 consists of 16 residues. CDR1 and CDR2 from the germline V gene are MNHNS and SASEGT.

CDR3 sequence: CASSWDRITTNEKLFF. As DNA, the CDR3 is TGTGCCAGCAGCTGGGACAGAATAACAACTAATGAAAAACTGTTTTTT. The chain couples TRBV7-9 to TRBJ1-4, with 7 bases fitting TRBD1. V trimming: 4 bases; J trimming: 0 bases; junction bases outside the gene matches: 5. Germline loops: CDR1 SEHNR, CDR2 FQNEAQ (reference sequence). The CDR3 spans 16 residues.

The chain has TRBV5-1 and TRBJ2-4; 10 bases agree with TRBD1. J lost 6 bases, V lost 3 bases, and 6 bases had no gene match. CDR1 and CDR2 (germline): SGHRS, YFSETQ. This CDR3 has 15 residues. The CDR3 loop reads CASSSATGGTNIQYF. Here the CDR3 DNA reads TGCGCCAGCAGCTCAGCGACAGGGGGCACAAACATTCAGTACTTC.

The genes are TRBV10-3 and TRBJ2-1, with TRBD2 matching over 10 bases. V lost 4 bases and J lost 10; bases outside the gene matches: 4. Germline V CDR1 and CDR2: ENHRY, SYGVKD. The CDR3 extends over 13 amino acids. Here the CDR3 reads CAISGTSGLEQFF. In DNA form, the CDR3 reads TGTGCCATCAGTGGGACTAGCGGACTAGAGCAGTTCTTC.

This clone was seen more than once but under ten times. The V and J genes are TRBV2 and TRBJ1-1; possibly TRBD1 for D (6 bases). This CDR3 contains 14 residues. V gave up 7 bases and J gave up 3 bases, with 15 bases separating them. Germline CDR1 and CDR2: SNHLY and FYNNEI. CDR3 in amino acids: CASTSQGLDTEAFF. The CDR3 region has the DNA TGTGCCAGCACGAGTCAGGGGTTGGACACTGAAGCTTTCTTT.

V and J are TRBV27 and TRBJ1-3; 8 nucleotides line up with TRBD1. Per the germline V gene, CDR1 is MNHEY and CDR2 is SMNVEV (reference sequence). V lost 6 bases, J lost 0 bases, and 1 base stayed unmatched. This CDR3 is 14 amino acids long. The CDR3 DNA reads TGTGCCAGCAGGCAGGGGGCCTCTGGAAACACCATATATTTT. Amino acids: CASRQGASGNTIYF.

This chain joins TRBV11-2 and TRBJ2-3; 13 bases align to TRBD2. CDR1 is SGHAT and CDR2 is FQNNGV in the germline V gene. V shed 2 bases, J shed 4 bases, and the junction held 3 bases outside the gene matches. This CDR3 comprises 16 residues. The DNA for the CDR3 is TGTGCCAGCAGCTTAACTAGCGGGAGGGCCGCAGATACGCAGTATTTT. This codes for CASSLTSGRAADTQYF. The full variable domain, with the rest looked up from reference TRBV11-2 and TRBJ2-3, is EAGVAQSPRYKIIEKRQSVAFWCNPISGHATLYWYQQILGQGPKLLIQFQNNGVVDDSQLPKDRFSAERLKGVDSTLKIQPAKLEDSAVYLCASSLTSGRAADTQYFGPGTRLTVL.

As DNA, the CDR3 is TGCGCCAGCAGCCCCTCACTTCGGTCAGATACGCAGTATTTT. Translation: CASSPSLRSDTQYF. The rearrangement links TRBV4-3 to TRBJ2-3; D ambiguous. Germline CDR1 is LGHNA and CDR2 is YSLEER. Deletions cut 4 bases from V and 4 bases from J, with 12 bases between. CDR3 length equals 14 residues.

The V call is TRBV6-5, the J call TRBJ1-1; 9 bases are shared with TRBD1. Losses at the gene ends were 5 bases for V and 2 bases for J; bases not matched to a gene: 3. This CDR3 contains 14 residues. CDR1 MNHEY and CDR2 SVGAGI come from the germline V gene. CDR3 amino acids: CASSPTGGNTEAFF. DNA for the CDR3: TGTGCCAGCAGTCCAACAGGGGGCAACACTGAAGCTTTCTTT.

Only one count was recorded for this clone. The genes are TRBV15 and TRBJ1-2; possible D gene TRBD1, 5 bases. CDR1 and CDR2 from the germline V gene are LNHNV and YYDKDF (reference sequence). Trimming took off 3 bases at V and 4 bases at J, with 9 bases between the two ends. This CDR3 is 13 amino acids long. In nucleotides, the CDR3 is TGTGCCACCAGCAGCAGGGTGGGCTATGGCTACACCTTC. Translating gives CATSSRVGYGYTF.

V is TRBV2 and J is TRBJ2-1, with 13 bases matching TRBD2. Germline V gene lookup returns CDR1 SNHLY and CDR2 FYNNEI. CDR3 length equals 13 residues. The V and J ends lost 6 bases and 15 bases, in that order; junction bases with no gene match: 8. CDR3 sequence (DNA): TGTGCCAGCAGGTGGACTAGCGGGAGTCCTCCGTTCTTC. This translates into CASRWTSGSPPFF.

The CDR3 here is CASSSPGFEQFF. DNA of the CDR3: TGTGCCAGCAGTTCTCCGGGATTTGAGCAGTTCTTC. V is TRBV28 and J is TRBJ2-1; maybe TRBD2 (5 bases). V dropped 4 bases and J dropped 9 bases, with 10 bases sitting between them. This CDR3 is 12 amino acids long. The germline CDR1 and CDR2 sequences are MDHEN and SYDVKM.

This clone was counted only a few times. The J gene is TRBJ1-5, the V gene TRBV6-6; D not resolved. Trimming pared 10 bases from V and 4 bases from J, leaving 11 bases between. The V gene's germline CDR1 is MNHNY and CDR2 SVGAGI (reference sequence). This CDR3 is built from 12 residues. CDR3 in DNA: TGTGCCATTCGGACGGGAAATCAGCCCCAGCATTTT. Protein: CAIRTGNQPQHF.

CDR3 residues: CASSRRMGGVREELFF. The CDR3 DNA sequence: TGCGCCAGCAGCCGGCGGATGGGCGGGGTGAGGGAGGAGCTGTTTTTT. V and J are TRBV5-1 and TRBJ2-2, with D perhaps matching TRBD2 (6 bases). Trimming removed 4 bases at V and 10 bases at J, with 23 bases between. Germline V CDR1 and CDR2: SGHRS, YFSETQ. The CDR3 covers 16 residues.

The chain links TRBV30 to TRBJ2-7; 8 nucleotides match TRBD1. There are 15 residues in the CDR3. Germline V gives CDR1 GTSNPN, CDR2 SVGIG (reference sequence). Trimming took 1 base from V and 2 from J; bases not matched to a gene: 7. CDR3: CAWSAPGTGPYEQYF. Written as DNA, the CDR3 is TGTGCCTGGAGTGCGCCCGGGACAGGCCCCTACGAGCAGTACTTC.

This rearrangement joins TRBV4-2 to TRBJ1-4; TRBD1 is a possible D gene (6 bases). The germline V and J ends were trimmed by 4 bases and 0 bases, with 18 bases remaining between them. The germline gives CDR1 LGHNA, CDR2 YNFKEQ. CDR3 length: 18 residues. The CDR3 bases are TGTGCCAGCAGCCCGACCGACAGGTCGACAACAACTAATGAAAAACTGTTTTTT. It is translated as CASSPTDRSTTTNEKLFF.

The chain has TRBV9 and TRBJ1-1, with 7 nucleotides matching TRBD1. The length of the CDR3 is 20 residues. Germline CDR1 SGDLS, CDR2 YYNGEE. The junction had 22 bases not matched to a gene; V was cut back by 1 base and J by 4 bases. The DNA for the CDR3 is TGTGCCAGCAGCGTATCCCCCATCAGGGGGGCAGGGACTAGTAGCACTGAAGCTTTCTTT. Encoded protein: CASSVSPIRGAGTSSTEAFF.